This record looks at one T cell receptor beta chain sequence and its context. Its antigen remains undetermined. One base away there is no much larger clone; base qualities are not given. Here V drops 2 bases and J drops 5 bases, and the junction holds 7 bases not matched to any gene. CDR1 SGHAT and CDR2 FQDESV were looked up in the germline V gene (reference sequence). The CDR3, cysteine through phenylalanine, is 15 amino acids long. The kept DNA is CDR3 alone, 45 bases in frame from the first base. Libraries were made using multiplex PCR. Instrument used: Illumina HiSeq 4000. To build TCR beta libraries, CDR3 regions were amplified by Arm-PCR using iRepertoire HTBI primers. Before sequencing, the PCR products went through gel purification. Concerning the study's data processing: Across samples, fewer than 70 TRBV and 13 to 15 TRBJ segments were identified and used for gene usage analysis of CDR3 amino acid clonotypes. COPE and FqMerger were used to merge the filtered high-quality paired reads into contigs. BLAST was used to align contigs to IMGT TRBV, TRBD and TRBJ reference genes, with CDR3 defined following IMGT. Any clonotype with a frequency above 0.1% was classified as a highly expanded clone. Shannon entropy was used to measure repertoire diversity, and the Gini coefficient was used to measure V-J evenness. Public clonotypes were defined as clonotypes shared by more than one individual. TCRdb trimmed the raw reads at Q25, called clones with MiXCR and kept productive beta chains. Rows are combined by CDR3 protein, so each entry shows the most common genes and DNA. TCRdb's processing, not the authors' own work, is the source of the V and J calls. For this sample there are hundreds of thousands of distinct CDR3 sequences; roughly 13% appear just once. Roughly 9.7% of the sample is taken by the ten largest.

The sample comes from a study of regulatory T cells in long-lasting Graves disease (dated by TCRdb to the early 2020s). At the level of the whole study: Antithyroid drugs had been taken for less than 3 months by newly diagnosed Graves' disease patients. A total of around 35 samples were covered by TCR sequencing, comprising approximately 13 persistent and 20 newly diagnosed Graves' disease patients. Patients with persistent Graves' disease were compared with patients with newly diagnosed Graves' disease using TCR sequencing and RNA sequencing of peripheral blood. The study was conducted in China and was registered as a clinical trial. Results the study describes overall, beyond this receptor: Only the TCR beta chain was sequenced and analyzed. The study examined only peripheral blood because the primary lesion, thyroid tissue, could not be accessed. Compared with newly diagnosed patients, persistent Graves' disease patients had lower TCR Shannon entropy and fewer highly expanded clones, which suggests clonal expansion. The small sample size was acknowledged by the authors as a limitation that may reduce accuracy. TRBV28, TRBJ1-2 and TRBJ2-5 were preferentially used in persistent disease, while TRBV20-1 and TRBJ2-1 were favored in newly diagnosed disease. More public clonotypes were shared among persistent patients (around 2,600) than among newly diagnosed patients (approximately 930).

Reading the label with the study, this specimen's time point is: newly diagnosed GD, antithyroid drugs for less than 3 months. RNA was extracted from PBMCs in TRIzol for both TCR sequencing and RNA sequencing. The diagnosis of Graves' disease followed American Thyroid Association guidelines. Patients for the study were recruited at an endocrinology department in Xi'an, China. From each patient, roughly 9 milliliters of peripheral blood was collected into an EDTA anticoagulant tube. Ficoll Paque Plus density gradient separation was used to isolate PBMCs, and no further T cell sorting was done. An Agilent 2100 Bioanalyzer and agarose gel were used to assess RNA quality, and a NanoDrop 2000 was used to measure RNA concentration. These data were likewise used in another study, on T cells in Graves' hyperthyroidism and ophthalmopathy. The second paper further reports: Graves' hyperthyroidism was defined as stable when no progression to ophthalmopathy occurred over 18 months of follow-up. Hyperthyroidism patients were newly diagnosed, with disease duration under 2 months, and aged 18 to 65 years. Exclusion was applied to patients with uncontrolled infections, other autoimmune diseases, pregnancy or lactation. Diagnoses were based on clinical symptoms, serum thyroxine and TRAb, thyroid ultrasound and orbital computed tomography. The first round of RT-PCR for the TCR CDR3 was performed with the HTBI primer set and the Qiagen OneStep RT-PCR kit. Blood samples also contained most of the expanded thyroid clonotypes (frequency above 0.001), which suggests that blood repertoires may reflect thyroid immune responses. A model built on a 13 V-J signature distinguished ophthalmopathy from stable hyperthyroidism, reaching 85% to 90% sensitivity and approximately 81% specificity in cross-validation and 80%/75% in testing. In validation, the model predicted progression to ophthalmopathy a median of about 6 months before onset, with about 67% sensitivity and roughly 72% specificity. A discovery cohort of roughly 96 patients, about 44 with Graves' ophthalmopathy and over 55 with stable Graves' hyperthyroidism, was used to find distinguishing TCR V-J signatures. Whether ophthalmopathy could be predicted prospectively was tested in an independent validation cohort made up of 18 to 20 hyperthyroidism patients plus 17 patients who later progressed to ophthalmopathy. The approximately 100 discovery patients were divided at random into training and test sets in a 7:3 ratio. In addition, the study compared T-cell repertoires in thyroid tissue and in blood from six Graves' hyperthyroidism patients. Once sampling was done, hyperthyroidism patients were given methimazole at a starting dose of 30 mg daily, whereas ophthalmopathy patients were given high-dose intravenous methylprednisolone. Libraries were constructed in a second round of multiplex PCR, after which size selection and purification were performed. The libraries were sequenced on an Illumina HiSeq2000 using paired-end 100 bp reads. SOAPnuke was used to process the raw data, throwing out any read that contained adapters or uncalled bases, had a mean Phred below 15, or lacked an exact constant-primer or identifier match. COPE v1.2.5 was used to merge the high-quality paired reads, and each unique nucleotide sequence was defined as a clonotype. Clonotypes were aligned to IMGT TRBV, TRBD and TRBJ reference segments using MiTCR v1.1. Analysis was restricted to V-J combinations with a frequency above 0.0001, which covered over 98% of repertoires. A TCS score was defined as the ratio of F50 (clonal expansion) to E x V (chaos), with BLOSUM62-based TCRdist applied between CDR3 peptides within each V-J. Welch's t-statistics and random forest reduced roughly 530 V-J features to roughly 13, which were used in a naive Bayes classifier (R e1071). Sample size was not statistically predetermined, and investigators were not blinded to group allocation. TCR Vbeta CDR3 sequencing of 130 to 150 peripheral blood samples (around 45 ophthalmopathy, about 80 hyperthyroidism and approximately 17 progressor patients) is reported in the paper.

The receptor was derived from a man aged 30 to 39 with Graves disease. Donor details come from another sample of the same person, matched by shared clones. Sample: peripheral blood mononuclear cells (PBMCs), taken at new diagnosis, from a patient treated with antithyroid drugs. In this chain, TRBV11-1 is recombined with TRBJ2-3; TRBD2 aligns with 7 central bases. The CDR3 here reads CASSLRREHGDTQYF. The DNA is as follows: TGTGCCAGCAGCTTAAGGCGGGAGCATGGAGATACGCAGTATTTT.